A selection of T cell receptor beta chains follows, all from one sample in a study of T cell responses to AZD1222 COVID-19 vaccine. Only in-frame clones appear in the TCRdb table, and some are missing; sequencing was by immunoSEQ multiplex PCR. The sample consists of 150,000 to 200,000 clones, roughly nine tenths of them appearing once. The sequences come from peripheral blood, collected 28 days after the second AZD1222 dose. The origin of the receptors is an adult who received the AZD1222 COVID-19 vaccine. CDR3s include the opening cysteine and the closing phenylalanine or tryptophan. The D gene is left open where the match is weak. For some rows the clone size is stated as once, few or many, or as a class when expanded; others skip it.

d_call clone_size j_call v_call cdr3_aa cdr3_nt
- - TRBJ1-1 TRBV25-1 CASSAPIGVGSEEAFF TGTGCCAGCAGTGCTCCCATCGGCGTAGGGTCAGAAGAAGCTTTCTTT
- - TRBJ2-7 TRBV12-3/TRBV12-4 CASRINYEQYF TGTGCCAGCAGGATAAATTACGAGCAGTACTTC
TRBD1 once TRBJ1-2 TRBV4-2 CASSQTGTGSYGYTF TGTGCCAGCAGCCAAACCGGGACAGGGTCCTATGGCTACACCTTC
TRBD1 - TRBJ1-2 TRBV7-9 CASSLVDRGQEGYTF TGTGCCAGCAGCTTAGTCGACAGGGGGCAGGAGGGCTACACCTTC
- - TRBJ2-3 TRBV4-2 CASSHQRPDTQYF TGTGCCAGCAGCCACCAGAGACCAGATACGCAGTATTTT
TRBD1 - TRBJ1-5 TRBV9 CASSPGQGARNQPQHF TGTGCCAGCAGCCCGGGACAGGGGGCTCGCAATCAGCCCCAGCATTTT
TRBD1 - TRBJ2-7 TRBV6-1 CASSDGTGSSYEQYF TGTGCCAGCAGTGACGGGACAGGAAGCTCCTACGAGCAGTACTTC
TRBD1 - TRBJ2-3 TRBV6-6 CATRQGSTRNTDTQYF TGTGCCACCCGACAGGGGTCGACCCGGAATACAGATACGCAGTATTTT
- - TRBJ1-3 TRBV7-9 CATTGRSGNTIYF TGTGCCACTACAGGGCGCTCTGGAAACACCATATATTTT
- - TRBJ1-1 TRBV27 CASSPSYRATAFF TGTGCCAGCAGCCCCTCATACAGGGCTACAGCTTTCTTT
TRBD1 - TRBJ2-7 TRBV10-2 CASCLTGGMDEQYF TGCGCCAGCTGTCTGACAGGGGGGATGGACGAGCAGTACTTC
- few TRBJ2-1 TRBV12-3/TRBV12-4 CASSSRTYNEQFF TGTGCCAGCAGTTCCCGGACTTACAATGAGCAGTTCTTC
- - TRBJ2-1 TRBV4-3 CASSPTLDLSSYNEQFF TGCGCCAGCAGCCCCACTCTGGACCTCAGCTCCTACAATGAGCAGTTCTTC
- - TRBJ2-7 TRBV28 CASRQETLNYEQYF TGTGCCAGCAGACAGGAAACTTTGAACTACGAGCAGTACTTC
- - TRBJ1-1 TRBV5-6 CASRPGLFHQRTEAFF TGTGCCAGCAGACCGGGACTTTTCCATCAGAGAACTGAAGCTTTCTTT
- - TRBJ2-7 TRBV11-3 CASSLGRHSYEQYF TGTGCCAGCAGCTTGGGCAGACACTCCTACGAGCAGTACTTC
- - TRBJ1-2 TRBV5-1 CASSFESSNYGYTF TGCGCCAGCAGCTTCGAGAGTTCTAACTATGGCTACACCTTC
- - TRBJ1-2 TRBV14 CASSQVGSGYGYTF TGTGCCAGCAGCCAAGTAGGGTCGGGCTATGGCTACACCTTC
- - TRBJ1-4 TRBV5-4 CASSLGFPGTNEKLFF TGTGCCAGCAGCTTGGGTTTTCCAGGGACGAATGAAAAACTGTTTTTT
TRBD1 once TRBJ2-7 TRBV11-2 CASSSDRGWEQYF TGTGCCAGCAGCTCCGACAGGGGTTGGGAGCAGTACTTC
- few TRBJ2-7 TRBV10-3 CAIKEGTSTYEQYF TGTGCCATCAAGGAGGGAACCTCTACCTACGAGCAGTACTTC
TRBD2 - TRBJ2-3 TRBV18 CASSPTREGLADTQYF TGTGCCAGCTCACCGACCCGGGAGGGCCTCGCGGATACGCAGTATTTT
- - TRBJ2-7 TRBV4-2 CASSQNQRGGGNEQYF TGTGCCAGCAGCCAAAATCAACGAGGGGGTGGGAACGAGCAGTACTTC
TRBD1 - TRBJ1-1 TRBV30 CAWTTGVTEAFF TGTGCCTGGACCACAGGGGTCACTGAAGCTTTCTTT
TRBD2 - TRBJ2-3 TRBV7-3 CASSQGTSGGKADTQYF TGTGCCAGCAGCCAAGGGACTAGCGGGGGAAAGGCAGATACGCAGTATTTT
TRBD1 - TRBJ1-1 TRBV4-2 CASSQGPGQGEEAFF TGTGCCAGCAGCCAAGGCCCGGGACAGGGGGAAGAAGCTTTCTTT
- - TRBJ1-2 TRBV4-1 CASSQDSTGNYGYTF TGCGCCAGCAGCCAAGATAGCACAGGGAACTATGGCTACACCTTC
- - TRBJ1-5 TRBV7-8 CASSLEDSNQPQHF TGTGCCAGCAGCTTAGAGGATAGCAATCAGCCCCAGCATTTT
- - TRBJ2-6 TRBV7-3 CASSPGHASGANVLTF TGTGCCAGCAGCCCAGGCCACGCCTCTGGGGCCAACGTCCTGACTTTC
TRBD2 - TRBJ2-5 TRBV12-5 CASGPSGRHAFQYF TGTGCTAGTGGCCCAAGCGGGAGGCACGCTTTTCAGTACTTC
- - TRBJ2-1 TRBV6-5 CASSWKSVDEQFF TGTGCCAGCAGTTGGAAAAGTGTTGATGAGCAGTTCTTC
- once TRBJ2-6 TRBV27 CASSPDGTGANVLTF TGTGCCAGCAGTCCAGACGGTACTGGGGCCAACGTCCTGACTTTC
TRBD1 few TRBJ1-1 TRBV5-1 CASSLVSAGGGTEAFF TGCGCCAGCAGCTTGGTTTCGGCAGGGGGAGGGACTGAAGCTTTCTTT
- - TRBJ2-1 TRBV5-4 CASTSGNRVHEQFF TGTGCCAGCACTTCCGGAAACAGGGTCCATGAGCAGTTCTTC
- - TRBJ2-5 TRBV29-1 CSVEIGRGGETQYF TGCAGCGTTGAAATTGGCAGAGGCGGCGAGACCCAGTACTTC
- few TRBJ1-4 TRBV7-8 CASSLGYTVAVSNEKLFF TGTGCCAGCAGCTTAGGTTACACGGTCGCGGTCTCTAATGAAAAACTGTTTTTT
- - TRBJ1-1 TRBV18 CASSLGVNTEAFF TGTGCCAGCTCACTGGGAGTGAACACTGAAGCTTTCTTT
- - TRBJ1-2 TRBV30 CAWGVTPLSLNYGYTF TGTGCCTGGGGGGTTACTCCACTCTCCTTAAACTATGGCTACACCTTC
TRBD1 - TRBJ2-6 TRBV5-3 CARSLGQGRSGANVLTF TGTGCCAGAAGCTTAGGACAGGGCCGCTCTGGGGCCAACGTCCTGACTTTC
- - TRBJ2-5 TRBV6-2/TRBV6-3 CASSQGETQYF TGTGCCAGCAGCCAGGGTGAGACCCAGTACTTC